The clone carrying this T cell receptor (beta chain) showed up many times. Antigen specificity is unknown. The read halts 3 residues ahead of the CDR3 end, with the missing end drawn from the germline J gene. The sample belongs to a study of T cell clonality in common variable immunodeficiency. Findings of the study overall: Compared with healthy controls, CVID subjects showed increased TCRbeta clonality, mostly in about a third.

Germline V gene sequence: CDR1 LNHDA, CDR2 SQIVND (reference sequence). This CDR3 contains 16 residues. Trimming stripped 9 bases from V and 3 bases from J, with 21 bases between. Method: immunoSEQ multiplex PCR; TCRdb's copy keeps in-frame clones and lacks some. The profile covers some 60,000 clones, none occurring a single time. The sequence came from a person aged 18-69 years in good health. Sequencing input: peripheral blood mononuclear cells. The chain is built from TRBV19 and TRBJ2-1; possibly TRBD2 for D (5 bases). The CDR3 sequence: CASQGLASTDYNEQFF. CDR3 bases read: TGTGCCAGCCAAGGCCTAGCCTCTACAGACTACAATGAG.